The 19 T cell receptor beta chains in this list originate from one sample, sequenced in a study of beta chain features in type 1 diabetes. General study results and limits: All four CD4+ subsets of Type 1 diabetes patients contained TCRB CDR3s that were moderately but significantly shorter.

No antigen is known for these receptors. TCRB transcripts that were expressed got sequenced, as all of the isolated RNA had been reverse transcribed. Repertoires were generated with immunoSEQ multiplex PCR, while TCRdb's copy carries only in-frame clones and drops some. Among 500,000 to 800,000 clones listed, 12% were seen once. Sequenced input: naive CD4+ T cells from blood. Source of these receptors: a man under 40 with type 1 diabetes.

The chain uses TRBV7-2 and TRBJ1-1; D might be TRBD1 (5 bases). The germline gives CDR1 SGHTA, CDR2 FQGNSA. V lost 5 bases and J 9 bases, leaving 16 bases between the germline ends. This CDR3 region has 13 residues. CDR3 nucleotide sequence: TGTGCCAGCAGCCCCCAAATGGGGGGAAAAGCTTTCTTT. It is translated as CASSPQMGGKAFF.

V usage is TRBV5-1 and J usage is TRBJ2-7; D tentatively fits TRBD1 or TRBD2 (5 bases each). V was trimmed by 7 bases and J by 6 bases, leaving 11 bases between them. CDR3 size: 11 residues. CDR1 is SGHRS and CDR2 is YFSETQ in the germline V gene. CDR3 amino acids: CASRGGGEQYF. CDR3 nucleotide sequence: TGCGCCAGCCGAGGTGGGGGCGAGCAGTACTTC.

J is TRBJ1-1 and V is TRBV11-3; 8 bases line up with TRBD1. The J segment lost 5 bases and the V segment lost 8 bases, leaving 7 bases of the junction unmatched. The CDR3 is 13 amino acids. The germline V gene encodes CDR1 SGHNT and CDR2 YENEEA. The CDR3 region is CASGTGFRTEAFF. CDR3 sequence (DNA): TGTGCCAGCGGGACAGGTTTTAGGACTGAAGCTTTCTTT. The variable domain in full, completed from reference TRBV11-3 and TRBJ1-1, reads EAGVVQSPRYKIIEKKQPVAFWCNPISGHNTLYWYLQNLGQGPELLIRYENEEAVDDSQLPKDRFSAERLKGVDSTLKIQPAELGDSAVYLCASGTGFRTEAFFGQGTRLTVV.

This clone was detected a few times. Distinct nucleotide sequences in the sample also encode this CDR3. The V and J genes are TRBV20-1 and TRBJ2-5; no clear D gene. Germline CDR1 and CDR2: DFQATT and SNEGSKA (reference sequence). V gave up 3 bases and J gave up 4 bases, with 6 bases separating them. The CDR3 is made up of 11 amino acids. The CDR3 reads CSARVSETQYF. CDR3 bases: TGCAGTGCTAGGGTCTCAGAGACCCAGTACTTC.

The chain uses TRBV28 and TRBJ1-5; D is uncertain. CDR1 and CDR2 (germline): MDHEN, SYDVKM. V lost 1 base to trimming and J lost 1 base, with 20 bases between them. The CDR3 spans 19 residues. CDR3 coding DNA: TGTGCCAGCAGTTTATTGAGGATCCGTGGCCCAGCCAGCAATCAGCCCCAGCATTTT. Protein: CASSLLRIRGPASNQPQHF.

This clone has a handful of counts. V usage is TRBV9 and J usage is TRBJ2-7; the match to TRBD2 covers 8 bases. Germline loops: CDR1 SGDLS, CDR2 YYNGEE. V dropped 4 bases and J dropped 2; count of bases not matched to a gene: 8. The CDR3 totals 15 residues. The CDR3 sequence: CASSPRGSGAYEQYF. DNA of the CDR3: TGTGCCAGCAGCCCCCGGGGTAGCGGGGCCTACGAGCAGTACTTC. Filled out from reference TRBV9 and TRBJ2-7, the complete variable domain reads DSGVTQTPKHLITATGQRVTLRCSPRSGDLSVYWYQQSLDQGLQFLIQYYNGEERAKGNILERFSAQQFPDLHSELNLSSLELGDSALYFCASSPRGSGAYEQYFGPGTRLTVT.

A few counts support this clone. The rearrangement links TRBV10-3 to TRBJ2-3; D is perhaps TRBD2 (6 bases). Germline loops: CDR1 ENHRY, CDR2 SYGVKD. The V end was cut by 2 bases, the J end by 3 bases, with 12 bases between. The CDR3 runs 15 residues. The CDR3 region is CAISEPGLSTDTQYF. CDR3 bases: TGTGCCATCAGTGAGCCGGGACTTTCTACAGATACGCAGTATTTT.

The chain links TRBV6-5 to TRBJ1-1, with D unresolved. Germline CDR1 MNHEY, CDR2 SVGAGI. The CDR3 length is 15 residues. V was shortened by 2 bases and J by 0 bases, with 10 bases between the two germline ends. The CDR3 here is CASSYGRPVNTEAFF. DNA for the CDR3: TGTGCCAGCAGTTACGGGAGGCCGGTGAACACTGAAGCTTTCTTT.

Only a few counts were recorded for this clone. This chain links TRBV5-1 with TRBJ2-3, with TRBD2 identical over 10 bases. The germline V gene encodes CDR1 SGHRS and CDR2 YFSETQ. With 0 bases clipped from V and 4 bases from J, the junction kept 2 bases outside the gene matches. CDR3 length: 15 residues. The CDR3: CASSLAAGGPDTQYF. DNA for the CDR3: TGCGCCAGCAGCTTGGCAGCGGGGGGGCCAGATACGCAGTATTTT.

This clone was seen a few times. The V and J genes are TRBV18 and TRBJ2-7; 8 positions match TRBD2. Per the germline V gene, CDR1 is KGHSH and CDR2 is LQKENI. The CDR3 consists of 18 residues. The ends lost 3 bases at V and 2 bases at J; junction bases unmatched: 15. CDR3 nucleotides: TGTGCCAGCTCACCTTCTCTTTCCCAGCGGGGGTATCCCTACGAGCAGTACTTC. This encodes CASSPSLSQRGYPYEQYF.

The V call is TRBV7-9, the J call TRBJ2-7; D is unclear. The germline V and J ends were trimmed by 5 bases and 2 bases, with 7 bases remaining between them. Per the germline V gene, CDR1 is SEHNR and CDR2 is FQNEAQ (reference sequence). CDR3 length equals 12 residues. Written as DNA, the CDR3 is TGTGCCAGCAGCGCCGTTCCCTACGAGCAGTACTTC. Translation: CASSAVPYEQYF.

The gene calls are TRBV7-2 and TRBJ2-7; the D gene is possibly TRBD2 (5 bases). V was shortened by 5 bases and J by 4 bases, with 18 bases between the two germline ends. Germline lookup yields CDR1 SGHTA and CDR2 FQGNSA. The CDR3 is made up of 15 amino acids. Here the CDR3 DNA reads TGTGCCAGCAGCCCAACCCCCGGGGTCGGGTACGAGCAGTACTTC. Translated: CASSPTPGVGYEQYF.

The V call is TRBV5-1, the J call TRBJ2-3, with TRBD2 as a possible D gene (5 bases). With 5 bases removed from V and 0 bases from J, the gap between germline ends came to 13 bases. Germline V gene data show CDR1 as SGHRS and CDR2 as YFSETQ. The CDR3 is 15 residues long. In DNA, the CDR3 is TGCGCCAGCAGGGAGAGGGCGGCGAGCACAGATACGCAGTATTTT. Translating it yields CASRERAASTDTQYF.

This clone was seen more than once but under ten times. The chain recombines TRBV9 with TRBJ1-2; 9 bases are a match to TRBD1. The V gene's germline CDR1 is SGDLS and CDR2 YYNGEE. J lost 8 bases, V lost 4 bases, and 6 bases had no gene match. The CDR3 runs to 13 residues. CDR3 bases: TGTGCCAGCAGCTTAGGGACAGGGTTCGGCTACACCTTC. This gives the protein CASSLGTGFGYTF.

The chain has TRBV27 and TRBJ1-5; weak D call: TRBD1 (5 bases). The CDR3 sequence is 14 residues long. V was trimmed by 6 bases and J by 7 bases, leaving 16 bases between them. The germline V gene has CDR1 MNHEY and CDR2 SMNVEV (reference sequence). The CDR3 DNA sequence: TGTGCCAGCAGGGGAGGGACTTGGGGCCAGCCCCAGCATTTT. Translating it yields CASRGGTWGQPQHF.

The CDR3, as DNA: TGTGCCAGCAGTGAATATGGAGCGGCCCCCCACAAAAACATTCAGTACTTC. It yields the protein CASSEYGAAPHKNIQYF. V gene TRBV25-1 combines with J gene TRBJ2-4; perhaps TRBD2 as D (5 bases). The CDR3 spans 17 residues. V was cut by 0 bases and J by 3 bases, with 15 bases left in between. CDR1 and CDR2 from the germline V gene are MGHDK and SYGVNS.

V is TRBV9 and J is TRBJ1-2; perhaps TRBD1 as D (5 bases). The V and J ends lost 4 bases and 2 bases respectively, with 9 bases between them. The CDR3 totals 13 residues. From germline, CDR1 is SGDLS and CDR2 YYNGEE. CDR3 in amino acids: CASSLNRNYGYTF. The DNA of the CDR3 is TGTGCCAGCAGCCTAAACAGGAACTATGGCTACACCTTC.

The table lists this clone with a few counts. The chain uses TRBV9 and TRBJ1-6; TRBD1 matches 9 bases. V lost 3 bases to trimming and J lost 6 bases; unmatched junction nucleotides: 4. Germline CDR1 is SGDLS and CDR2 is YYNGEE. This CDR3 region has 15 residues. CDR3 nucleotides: TGTGCCAGCAGCGGGCTGGGACAGGGTAATTCACCCCTCCACTTT. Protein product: CASSGLGQGNSPLHF.

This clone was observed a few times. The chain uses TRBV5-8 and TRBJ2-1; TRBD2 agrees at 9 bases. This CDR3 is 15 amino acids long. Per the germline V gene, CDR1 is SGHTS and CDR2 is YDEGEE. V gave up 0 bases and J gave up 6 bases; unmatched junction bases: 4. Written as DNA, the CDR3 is TGTGCCAGCAGCTTGGGTCTAGCGGGGTCCAATGAGCAGTTCTTC. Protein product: CASSLGLAGSNEQFF.